These T cell receptor beta chains were read from a single sample in a study of blood T cell repertoires in COVID-19. Assay: immunoSEQ multiplex PCR; the TCRdb copy retains only in-frame clones and omits some. Altogether about 230,000 clones are present, roughly 90% being singletons, with the ten largest covering around 3.7%. Sequences were obtained from PBMCs or T cells enriched from blood (not recorded which). All receptors come from a woman between 25 and 40 years old with acute COVID-19. The CDR3 runs from the conserved cysteine through the conserved F or W. A D gene is named only where the DNA matches it firmly. The size field is filled for only some rows; it gives once, few, many or a size class.

d_gene: TRBD1; j_gene: TRBJ2-3; abundance: once; v_gene: TRBV7-9; CDR3nt: TGTGCCAGCAGCTCGAACACCGGACAGGCCACAGATACGCAGTATTTT; CDR3aa: CASSSNTGQATDTQYF
d_gene: TRBD1; j_gene: TRBJ2-2; abundance: NA; v_gene: TRBV28; CDR3nt: TGTGCCAGCAGCTGGCGACAGGGGCGGACCGGGGAGCTGTTTTTT; CDR3aa: CASSWRQGRTGELFF
d_gene: TRBD1; j_gene: TRBJ2-5; abundance: NA; v_gene: TRBV6-5; CDR3nt: TGTGCCAGCATCGACAGGGGAAGTGGGTCCCAGTACTTC; CDR3aa: CASIDRGSGSQYF
d_gene: TRBD1; j_gene: TRBJ2-5; abundance: NA; v_gene: TRBV2; CDR3nt: TGTGCCAGCAGAACAGGGGCGGAGACCCAGTACTTC; CDR3aa: CASRTGAETQYF
d_gene: NA; j_gene: TRBJ2-6; abundance: NA; v_gene: TRBV7-2; CDR3nt: TGTGCCAGCAGCTTAGGTCGAGGTTCTGGGGCCAACGTCCTGACTTTC; CDR3aa: CASSLGRGSGANVLTF
d_gene: TRBD1; j_gene: TRBJ2-3; abundance: NA; v_gene: TRBV5-4; CDR3nt: TGTGCCAGCAGCTTCCTACAGGGGGGAAGCACAGATACGCAGTATTTT; CDR3aa: CASSFLQGGSTDTQYF
d_gene: NA; j_gene: TRBJ2-5; abundance: NA; v_gene: TRBV18; CDR3nt: TGTGCCAGCTCACCTTCGCAAGAGACCCAGTACTTC; CDR3aa: CASSPSQETQYF
d_gene: TRBD1; j_gene: TRBJ1-5; abundance: NA; v_gene: TRBV27; CDR3nt: TGTGCCAGCAGTTACAGACAGGGGGCCCAGCCCCAGCATTTT; CDR3aa: CASSYRQGAQPQHF
d_gene: NA; j_gene: TRBJ1-1; abundance: NA; v_gene: TRBV6-2/TRBV6-3; CDR3nt: TGTGCCAGCAGTTCTATCGCAGGGAAGAACACTGAAGCTTTCTTT; CDR3aa: CASSSIAGKNTEAFF
d_gene: TRBD1; j_gene: TRBJ2-3; abundance: NA; v_gene: TRBV18; CDR3nt: TGTGCCAGCTCACCTGGCCAGGGGGAATTCGATACGCAGTATTTT; CDR3aa: CASSPGQGEFDTQYF
d_gene: NA; j_gene: TRBJ1-1; abundance: NA; v_gene: TRBV12-3/TRBV12-4; CDR3nt: TGTGCCAGCAGTTTAAACAGGGATACTGAAGCTTTCTTT; CDR3aa: CASSLNRDTEAFF
d_gene: TRBD1; j_gene: TRBJ2-7; abundance: NA; v_gene: TRBV13; CDR3nt: TGTGCCAGCAGCCTCCGGGACAGACTCTACGAGCAGTACTTC; CDR3aa: CASSLRDRLYEQYF
d_gene: NA; j_gene: TRBJ2-5; abundance: NA; v_gene: TRBV25-1; CDR3nt: TGTGCCAGCAGTGACGGGGCAGGGGAAGAGACCCAGTACTTC; CDR3aa: CASSDGAGEETQYF
d_gene: TRBD1; j_gene: TRBJ1-5; abundance: NA; v_gene: TRBV6-1; CDR3nt: TGTGCCAGCAGTGATGTCCGGGACAGGGGAAACAATCAGCCCCAGCATTTT; CDR3aa: CASSDVRDRGNNQPQHF
d_gene: NA; j_gene: TRBJ1-2; abundance: NA; v_gene: TRBV6-5; CDR3nt: TGTGCCAGCAGTGACTCCGCGCGGGGCTACACCTTC; CDR3aa: CASSDSARGYTF
d_gene: NA; j_gene: TRBJ1-5; abundance: NA; v_gene: TRBV28; CDR3nt: TGTGCCAGCAGTTTGGGCGGGCTGGAGCCCCAGCATTTT; CDR3aa: CASSLGGLEPQHF
d_gene: TRBD1; j_gene: TRBJ2-1; abundance: NA; v_gene: TRBV24-1; CDR3nt: TGTGCCACCAGTGACGCGGGACAGGGGCGCTTAAATGAGCAGTTCTTC; CDR3aa: CATSDAGQGRLNEQFF
d_gene: NA; j_gene: TRBJ1-2; abundance: NA; v_gene: TRBV24-1; CDR3nt: TGTGCCACCAGTGACTCCAGGGTGGGGTTAGTCGGCTACACCTTC; CDR3aa: CATSDSRVGLVGYTF
d_gene: TRBD1; j_gene: TRBJ2-5; abundance: NA; v_gene: TRBV10-3; CDR3nt: TGTGCCATCAGTACCCCCTTGGACAGGGGGGTAGAGACCCAGTACTTC; CDR3aa: CAISTPLDRGVETQYF
d_gene: TRBD1; j_gene: TRBJ1-2; abundance: NA; v_gene: TRBV4-3; CDR3nt: TGCGCCAGCAGCCAGGTACTCTCAGGGGGCGATGGCTACACCTTC; CDR3aa: CASSQVLSGGDGYTF
d_gene: NA; j_gene: TRBJ2-7; abundance: once; v_gene: TRBV27; CDR3nt: TGTGCCAGCAGTTTCGGACAGAGCTCCTACGAGCAGTACTTC; CDR3aa: CASSFGQSSYEQYF
d_gene: NA; j_gene: TRBJ2-5; abundance: NA; v_gene: TRBV14; CDR3nt: TGTGCCAGCAGCAAACGACAAGATCAAGAGACCCAGTACTTC; CDR3aa: CASSKRQDQETQYF
d_gene: NA; j_gene: TRBJ1-5; abundance: NA; v_gene: TRBV4-3; CDR3nt: TGCGCCAGCAGCCCCGGGGTGGAGGCAGGACAGCCCCAGCATTTT; CDR3aa: CASSPGVEAGQPQHF
d_gene: NA; j_gene: TRBJ2-7; abundance: NA; v_gene: TRBV11-2; CDR3nt: TGTGCCAGCAGCAGGGGCTCCTACGAGCAGTACTTC; CDR3aa: CASSRGSYEQYF
d_gene: TRBD1; j_gene: TRBJ1-4; abundance: NA; v_gene: TRBV29-1; CDR3nt: TGCAGCGTTGAAGAAAACAGGGGGAGAGAAAATGAAAAACTGTTTTTT; CDR3aa: CSVEENRGRENEKLFF
d_gene: NA; j_gene: TRBJ1-1; abundance: NA; v_gene: TRBV6-5; CDR3nt: TGTGCCAGCAGTTACTACCAGACAGTTGACACTGAAGCTTTCTTT; CDR3aa: CASSYYQTVDTEAFF
d_gene: NA; j_gene: TRBJ1-2; abundance: NA; v_gene: TRBV5-4; CDR3nt: TGTGCCAGCAGCTCAGGAAAGGGGTACTATGGCTACACCTTC; CDR3aa: CASSSGKGYYGYTF
d_gene: TRBD1; j_gene: TRBJ1-1; abundance: NA; v_gene: TRBV5-4; CDR3nt: TGTGCCAGCAGCCTAGTCCCGGGACAGGGGAAGGACACTGAAGCTTTCTTT; CDR3aa: CASSLVPGQGKDTEAFF
d_gene: NA; j_gene: TRBJ1-3; abundance: NA; v_gene: TRBV12-3/TRBV12-4; CDR3nt: TGTGCCAGCAGTTTTTACTCTGGAAACACCATATATTTT; CDR3aa: CASSFYSGNTIYF
d_gene: TRBD1; j_gene: TRBJ1-2; abundance: NA; v_gene: TRBV19; CDR3nt: TGTGCCAGTTGGACAGGACTATATGGCTACACCTTC; CDR3aa: CASWTGLYGYTF
d_gene: TRBD1; j_gene: TRBJ2-7; abundance: NA; v_gene: TRBV3-1/TRBV3-2; CDR3nt: TGTGCCAGCAGCCAAGGGGACAGCCAGTACTTC; CDR3aa: CASSQGDSQYF
d_gene: TRBD2; j_gene: TRBJ2-1; abundance: NA; v_gene: TRBV2; CDR3nt: TGTGCCAGCAGTGAAGAAAGGCTAGCGGGGAACAATGAGCAGTTCTTC; CDR3aa: CASSEERLAGNNEQFF
d_gene: TRBD1; j_gene: TRBJ2-7; abundance: NA; v_gene: TRBV7-6; CDR3nt: TGTGCCAGCAGCCCCGGGACAGGGAGGCTCTACGAGCAGTACTTC; CDR3aa: CASSPGTGRLYEQYF
d_gene: TRBD1; j_gene: TRBJ2-1; abundance: NA; v_gene: TRBV4-3; CDR3nt: TGCGCCAGCAGCCACAACCCAGCACCAGGGGGCGATGGCCCCTACAATGAGCAGTTCTTC; CDR3aa: CASSHNPAPGGDGPYNEQFF
d_gene: TRBD1; j_gene: TRBJ1-6; abundance: once; v_gene: TRBV5-1; CDR3nt: TGCGCCAGCAGCTTGGCAGAGGTCAGGGGGAATTCACCCCTCCACTTT; CDR3aa: CASSLAEVRGNSPLHF
d_gene: TRBD1; j_gene: TRBJ2-6; abundance: NA; v_gene: TRBV7-9; CDR3nt: TGTGCCAGCAGCTTGAGGGACAGGGACCCCTCTGGGGCCAACGTCCTGACTTTC; CDR3aa: CASSLRDRDPSGANVLTF
d_gene: NA; j_gene: TRBJ1-1; abundance: once; v_gene: TRBV9; CDR3nt: TGTGCCAGCAGCGTTGGGGCAAATCAGAACACTGAAGCTTTCTTT; CDR3aa: CASSVGANQNTEAFF
d_gene: NA; j_gene: TRBJ2-3; abundance: NA; v_gene: TRBV23-1; CDR3nt: TGCGCCAGCAGTCGGCAGGAGGACTCAACTAGCACAGATACGCAGTATTTT; CDR3aa: CASSRQEDSTSTDTQYF
d_gene: TRBD1; j_gene: TRBJ1-2; abundance: NA; v_gene: TRBV5-5; CDR3nt: TGTGCCAGCAGCTCCCCCGGACAGGGTAGTAGCTACACCTTC; CDR3aa: CASSSPGQGSSYTF
d_gene: NA; j_gene: TRBJ1-5; abundance: once; v_gene: TRBV6-5; CDR3nt: TGTGCCAGCAGTTACGATTGGCGGGGTCAGCCCCAGCATTTT; CDR3aa: CASSYDWRGQPQHF
d_gene: TRBD1; j_gene: TRBJ2-3; abundance: NA; v_gene: TRBV9; CDR3nt: TGTGCCAGCAGCGAACTCTCGGGACAGAGGTCCACAGATACGCAGTATTTT; CDR3aa: CASSELSGQRSTDTQYF
d_gene: NA; j_gene: TRBJ1-1; abundance: NA; v_gene: TRBV7-9; CDR3nt: TGTGCCAGCAGCTTGGGACACGACACTGAAGCTTTCTTT; CDR3aa: CASSLGHDTEAFF
d_gene: NA; j_gene: TRBJ2-3; abundance: NA; v_gene: TRBV18; CDR3nt: TGTGCCAGCTCACCGGGAGGCACAGATACGCAGTATTTT; CDR3aa: CASSPGGTDTQYF
d_gene: NA; j_gene: TRBJ2-7; abundance: once; v_gene: TRBV5-1; CDR3nt: TGCGCCAGCAGCTCTGCCGGGTCGCTTACCTACGAGCAGTACTTC; CDR3aa: CASSSAGSLTYEQYF
d_gene: NA; j_gene: TRBJ1-4; abundance: NA; v_gene: TRBV5-5; CDR3nt: TGTGCCAGCAGCTCCACCCGGGGGGGCGGTGAAAAACTGTTTTTT; CDR3aa: CASSSTRGGGEKLFF
d_gene: NA; j_gene: TRBJ1-6; abundance: NA; v_gene: TRBV3-1/TRBV3-2; CDR3nt: TGTGCCAGCAGCCAAGTTGGCCAAGGGGGTTCACCCCTCCACTTT; CDR3aa: CASSQVGQGGSPLHF